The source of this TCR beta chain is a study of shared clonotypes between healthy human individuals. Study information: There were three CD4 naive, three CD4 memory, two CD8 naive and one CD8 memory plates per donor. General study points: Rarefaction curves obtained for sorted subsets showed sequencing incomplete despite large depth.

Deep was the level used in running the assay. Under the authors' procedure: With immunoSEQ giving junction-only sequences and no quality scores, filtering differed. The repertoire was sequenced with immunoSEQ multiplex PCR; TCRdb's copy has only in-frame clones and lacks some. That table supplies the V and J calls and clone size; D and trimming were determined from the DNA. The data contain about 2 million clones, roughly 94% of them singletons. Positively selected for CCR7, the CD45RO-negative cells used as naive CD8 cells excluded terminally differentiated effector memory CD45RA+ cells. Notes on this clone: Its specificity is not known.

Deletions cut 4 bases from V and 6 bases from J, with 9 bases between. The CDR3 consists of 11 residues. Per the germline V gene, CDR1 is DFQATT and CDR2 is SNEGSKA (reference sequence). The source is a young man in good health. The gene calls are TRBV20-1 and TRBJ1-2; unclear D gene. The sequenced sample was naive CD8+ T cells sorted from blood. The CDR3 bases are TGCAGTGCTACCAATTCCGATGGCTACACCTTC. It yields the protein CSATNSDGYTF.